These T cell receptor beta chains were read from a single sample in a study of cytomegalovirus exposure and HLA in healthy donors. Assay: immunoSEQ multiplex PCR; the TCRdb copy retains only in-frame clones and omits some. Its table lists 100,000 to 150,000 clones. Sample: PBMCs. These TCRs come from a woman aged 40 to 50 in good health and CMV-seronegative. Both conserved end residues are part of each CDR3. A D gene is named only where the DNA matches it firmly.

j_gene	v_gene	d_gene	len	CDR3aa	CDR3nt
TRBJ2-1	TRBV6-5	-	12	CASRLGASEQFF	TGTGCCAGCAGGCTGGGGGCAAGTGAGCAGTTCTTC
TRBJ2-7	TRBV10-3	TRBD2	15	CAIGTSGGSSYEQYF	TGTGCCATCGGGACTAGCGGGGGTAGCTCCTACGAGCAGTACTTC
TRBJ2-2	TRBV11-3	-	15	CASSLVQANTGELFF	TGTGCCAGCAGCTTAGTACAGGCCAACACCGGGGAGCTGTTTTTT
TRBJ2-5	TRBV28	TRBD2	13	CASGGGAPETQYF	TGTGCCAGCGGCGGGGGGGCCCCAGAGACCCAGTACTTC
TRBJ2-5	TRBV23-1	TRBD2	18	CASSQFRGTSGYQETQYF	TGCGCCAGCAGTCAATTCCGAGGGACTAGCGGCTACCAAGAGACCCAGTACTTC
TRBJ1-6	TRBV11-2	-	15	CASRRPGPSRSPLHF	TGTGCCAGCAGACGTCCGGGTCCAAGCCGCTCACCCCTCCACTTT
TRBJ2-5	TRBV9	TRBD2	17	CASSVVASGGAGETQYF	TGTGCCAGCAGCGTAGTGGCTAGCGGGGGGGCAGGGGAGACCCAGTACTTC
TRBJ1-6	TRBV10-3	TRBD1	15	CAIRDRGLGNSPLHF	TGTGCCATCAGGGACAGGGGGCTAGGGAATTCACCCCTCCACTTT
TRBJ1-2	TRBV28	-	12	CASSLLSYGYTF	TGTGCCAGCAGTTTACTCTCCTACGGCTACACCTTC
TRBJ1-5	TRBV4-3	-	15	CASSQGQVSNQPQHF	TGCGCCAGCAGCCAAGGACAGGTGAGCAATCAGCCCCAGCATTTT
TRBJ2-3	TRBV4-1	-	17	CASSRRGGVASTDTQYF	TGCGCCAGCAGCCGAAGAGGAGGGGTCGCTAGCACAGATACGCAGTATTTT
TRBJ2-2	TRBV9	TRBD1	15	CASSVEGQLTGELFF	TGTGCCAGCAGCGTAGAGGGACAGTTGACCGGGGAGCTGTTTTTT
TRBJ2-5	TRBV6-1	-	14	CASSDETGRGTQYF	TGTGCCAGCAGTGATGAGACAGGCCGGGGGACCCAGTACTTC
TRBJ1-2	TRBV7-9	-	14	CASTRNRELYGYTF	TGTGCCAGCACCCGGAACCGGGAACTCTATGGCTACACCTTC
TRBJ1-2	TRBV27	-	14	CASSQRGAYYGYTF	TGTGCCAGCAGCCAAAGGGGCGCTTACTATGGCTACACCTTC
TRBJ2-7	TRBV7-3	-	15	CASSLDGGLGYEQYF	TGTGCCAGCAGCCTAGATGGGGGACTGGGTTACGAGCAGTACTTC
TRBJ2-5	TRBV7-9	TRBD2	15	CASSPGLAGEETQYF	TGTGCCAGCAGCCCAGGGCTAGCGGGGGAAGAGACCCAGTACTTC
TRBJ1-1	TRBV7-3	TRBD1	16	CASSSTGGAMGTEAFF	TGTGCCAGCAGCTCAACAGGGGGCGCGATGGGAACTGAAGCTTTCTTT
TRBJ1-6	TRBV7-8	-	14	CASSQDRTNSPLHF	TGTGCCAGCAGCCAGGACAGAACTAATTCACCCCTCCACTTT
TRBJ2-1	TRBV6-4	TRBD2	14	CASSDGGGYNEQFF	TGTGCCAGCAGTGACGGGGGGGGCTACAATGAGCAGTTCTTC
TRBJ1-5	TRBV9	-	14	CASSVSWGPQPQRF	TGTGCCAGCAGCGTAAGCTGGGGGCCTCAGCCCCAGCGTTTT
TRBJ2-5	TRBV7-8	-	14	CASSLMRLQETQYF	TGTGCCAGCAGCTTAATGCGGCTCCAAGAGACCCAGTACTTC
TRBJ1-1	TRBV7-9	-	13	CASSFNQDTEAFF	TGTGCCAGCAGCTTTAATCAGGACACTGAAGCTTTCTTT
TRBJ2-1	TRBV7-2	-	12	CASSIRGNEQFF	TGTGCCAGCAGCATCAGGGGTAATGAGCAGTTCTTC
TRBJ1-1	TRBV7-2	-	13	CASSPIEGGEAFF	TGTGCCAGCAGCCCCATAGAAGGGGGTGAAGCTTTCTTT
TRBJ1-1	TRBV18	-	15	CASSTQTGGNTEAFF	TGTGCCAGCTCGACCCAGACAGGTGGGAACACTGAAGCTTTCTTT
TRBJ2-1	TRBV14	TRBD2	15	CASSRGLAGRVEQFF	TGTGCCAGCAGCCGAGGACTAGCGGGGAGAGTTGAGCAGTTCTTC
TRBJ2-7	TRBV30	-	9	CALGDEQYF	TGTGCCTTAGGGGACGAGCAGTACTTC
TRBJ2-5	TRBV4-1	-	15	CASSQVPGTQETQYF	TGCGCCAGCAGCCAAGTGCCGGGAACACAAGAGACCCAGTACTTC
TRBJ2-6	TRBV10-2	-	14	CASTREIGANVLTF	TGCGCCAGCACCCGGGAGATTGGGGCCAACGTCCTGACTTTC
TRBJ1-1	TRBV29-1	-	13	CSVASGRGTEAFF	TGCAGCGTTGCTTCAGGGCGGGGCACTGAAGCTTTCTTT
TRBJ2-5	TRBV5-1	TRBD2	15	CASSFNLAGEGAQYF	TGCGCCAGCAGCTTTAACCTAGCGGGGGAGGGGGCCCAGTACTTC
TRBJ2-2	TRBV7-3	-	15	CASSLVGASTGELFF	TGTGCCAGCAGCTTAGTAGGGGCGTCCACCGGGGAGCTGTTTTTT
TRBJ2-5	TRBV6-1	-	14	CASSSRLQGGTQYF	TGTGCCAGCAGCTCTCGACTCCAGGGCGGGACCCAGTACTTC
TRBJ1-4	TRBV9	-	18	CASSVARGEPGSNEKLFF	TGTGCCAGCAGCGTAGCCCGGGGGGAGCCGGGGAGTAATGAAAAACTGTTTTTT
TRBJ2-6	TRBV9	-	16	CASSVVGGSGANVLTF	TGTGCCAGCAGCGTAGTAGGGGGCTCTGGGGCCAACGTCCTGACTTTC
TRBJ1-1	TRBV4-1	-	14	CASSLGRGNTEAFF	TGCGCCAGCAGCCTCGGGAGGGGAAACACTGAAGCTTTCTTT
TRBJ1-2	TRBV5-4	TRBD1	15	CASSPTRTGPYGYTF	TGTGCCAGCAGCCCCACGAGGACAGGGCCATATGGCTACACCTTC
TRBJ2-5	TRBV7-9	TRBD2	14	CASSSGLVQETQYF	TGTGCCAGCAGCTCGGGACTAGTCCAAGAGACCCAGTACTTC
TRBJ1-1	TRBV6-6	-	13	CASRLGAPPEAFF	TGTGCCAGCAGGTTGGGGGCACCCCCTGAAGCTTTCTTT
TRBJ1-5	TRBV5-1	TRBD1	15	CASSLGQGATQPQHF	TGCGCCAGCAGCTTGGGACAGGGGGCTACTCAGCCCCAGCATTTT
TRBJ1-5	TRBV19	-	13	CASEEAARQPQHF	TGTGCCAGTGAGGAGGCGGCCCGTCAGCCCCAGCATTTT
TRBJ1-2	TRBV7-8	-	14	CASSLDYTSYGYTF	TGTGCCAGCAGCTTAGATTACACCTCATATGGCTACACCTTC
TRBJ1-1	TRBV5-6	TRBD1	15	CASSLPQGDNTEAFF	TGTGCCAGCAGCTTGCCCCAGGGGGACAACACTGAAGCTTTCTTT
TRBJ1-1	TRBV5-1	-	17	CASSPQGGAAAGTEAFF	TGCGCCAGCAGCCCTCAAGGGGGGGCAGCGGCGGGGACTGAAGCTTTCTTT
TRBJ2-6	TRBV7-9	-	14	CASRVSSGANVLTF	TGTGCCAGCAGAGTCAGCTCTGGGGCCAACGTCCTGACTTTC
TRBJ2-5	TRBV6-6	-	11	CATRREETQYF	TGTGCCACCCGGAGGGAAGAGACCCAGTACTTC
TRBJ1-4	TRBV28	TRBD1	12	CATRQGVEKLFF	TGTGCCACGCGACAGGGAGTAGAAAAACTGTTTTTT